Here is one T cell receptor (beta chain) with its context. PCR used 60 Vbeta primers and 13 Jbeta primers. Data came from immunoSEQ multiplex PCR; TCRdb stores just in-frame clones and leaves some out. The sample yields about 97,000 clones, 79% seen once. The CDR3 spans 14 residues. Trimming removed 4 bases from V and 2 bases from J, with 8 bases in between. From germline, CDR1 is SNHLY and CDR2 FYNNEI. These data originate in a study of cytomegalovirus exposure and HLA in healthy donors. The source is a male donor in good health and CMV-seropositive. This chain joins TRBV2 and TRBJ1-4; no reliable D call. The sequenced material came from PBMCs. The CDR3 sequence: CASSVLQTNEKLFF. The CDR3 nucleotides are TGTGCCAGCAGTGTTCTGCAGACTAATGAAAAACTGTTTTTT.